A selection of T cell receptor beta chains follows, all from one sample in a study of shared clonotypes between healthy human individuals. The table came from immunoSEQ multiplex PCR; TCRdb's copy has only in-frame clones and leaves some out. The data contain 2,500,000 or so clones, approximately 92% of them seen just once; the ten biggest clones take up over 0.12%. Input material: naive CD4+ T cells sorted from blood. The receptor set was obtained from a man aged 18 to 30 in good health. Both conserved end residues are part of each CDR3. Each record gives: D gene, clone size, J gene, V gene, CDR3 protein, CDR3 DNA. D genes are given only for firm matches. Clone size is stated in some rows and not others, as once, few, many or a class when expanded.

-,-,TRBJ2-1,TRBV6-6,CASRPGTQLGNEQFF,TGTGCCAGCAGGCCGGGGACCCAACTTGGCAATGAGCAGTTCTTC
-,-,TRBJ1-3,TRBV4-3,CASSQDGLRDTIYF,TGCGCCAGCAGCCAAGATGGGCTCCGCGACACCATATATTTT
-,-,TRBJ1-1,TRBV2,CASSESGVHTEAFF,TGTGCCAGCAGTGAATCTGGAGTACACACTGAAGCTTTCTTT
-,-,TRBJ2-7,TRBV7-9,CASSPGRYEQYF,TGTGCCAGCAGCCCCGGCCGCTACGAGCAGTACTTC
TRBD2,-,TRBJ2-7,TRBV11-2,CASSRLAGGVGYEQYF,TGTGCCAGCAGCCGACTAGCGGGGGGAGTTGGGTACGAGCAGTACTTC
TRBD1,once,TRBJ2-1,TRBV7-6,CASSSKIGQGALNEQFF,TGTGCCAGCAGCTCAAAAATCGGACAGGGGGCTTTGAATGAGCAGTTCTTC
-,-,TRBJ2-7,TRBV10-3,CAITTSSGPGEQYF,TGTGCCATCACAACGTCTTCAGGCCCCGGCGAGCAGTACTTC
-,-,TRBJ1-3,TRBV6-5,CASSYSWGSGNTIYF,TGTGCCAGCAGTTACTCGTGGGGCTCTGGAAACACCATATATTTT
-,-,TRBJ2-7,TRBV2,CASSAGPPPYEQYF,TGTGCCAGCAGTGCTGGACCGCCGCCCTACGAGCAGTACTTC
-,-,TRBJ2-1,TRBV5-1,CASSRTGPSSYNEQFF,TGCGCCAGCAGCCGGACCGGGCCGAGCTCCTACAATGAGCAGTTCTTC
-,-,TRBJ1-5,TRBV6-6,CASSYAGSNQPQHF,TGTGCCAGCAGTTACGCAGGGTCCAATCAGCCCCAGCATTTT
-,-,TRBJ2-2,TRBV5-8,CASSFPGELFF,TGTGCCAGCAGCTTCCCGGGGGAGCTGTTTTTT
TRBD2,-,TRBJ2-5,TRBV12-5,CASGPSGGQETQYF,TGTGCTAGTGGTCCTAGCGGGGGGCAAGAGACCCAGTACTTC
-,-,TRBJ2-7,TRBV6-1,CASSGYRIPYEQYF,TGTGCCAGCAGCGGTTACAGGATCCCCTACGAGCAGTACTTC
TRBD1,-,TRBJ2-2,TRBV6-5,CASSRTGATGELFF,TGTGCCAGCAGCCGGACAGGGGCCACCGGGGAGCTGTTTTTT